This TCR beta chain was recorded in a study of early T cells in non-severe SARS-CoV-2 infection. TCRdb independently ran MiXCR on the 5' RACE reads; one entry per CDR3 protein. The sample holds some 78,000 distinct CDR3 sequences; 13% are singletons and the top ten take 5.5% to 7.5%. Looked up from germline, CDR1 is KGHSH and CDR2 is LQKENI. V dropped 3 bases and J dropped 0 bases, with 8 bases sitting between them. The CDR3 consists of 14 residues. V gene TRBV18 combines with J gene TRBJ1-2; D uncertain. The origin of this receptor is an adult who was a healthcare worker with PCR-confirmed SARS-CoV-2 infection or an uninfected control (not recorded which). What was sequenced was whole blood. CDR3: CASSPDGSNYGYTF. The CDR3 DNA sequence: TGTGCCAGCTCACCCGACGGATCTAACTATGGCTACACCTTC.